This TCR beta chain was recorded in a study of cytotoxic CD8 clonotypes in ibrutinib-treated CLL. As concerns this clone: The antigen remains undetermined.

The table came from immunoSEQ multiplex PCR; TCRdb's copy has only in-frame clones and leaves some out. The table has over 15,000 clones, around 85% seen once. The CDR3 is 15 amino acids. V shed 6 bases and J 2 bases; nucleotides not matched to a gene: 5. In germline, CDR1 is MNHNS, CDR2 SASEGT. Study-wide results and caveats: Collection times varied between progressing and sustained-remission patients. Measured clonality at baseline was greater than in age-matched healthy donors and tracked with circulating CD8+ T-cell counts. Clonality, elevated at ibrutinib response, dropped back toward baseline at progression.

The gene calls are TRBV6-1 and TRBJ2-3; 10 positions match TRBD2. This clonotype was obtained from a human donor with chronic lymphocytic leukemia. The sequencing here drew on PBMCs, taken before ibrutinib treatment. The CDR3 region has the DNA TGTGCCAGCAGCCGTAGCGGGGGGACCACAGATACGCAGTATTTT. It translates to CASSRSGGTTDTQYF.